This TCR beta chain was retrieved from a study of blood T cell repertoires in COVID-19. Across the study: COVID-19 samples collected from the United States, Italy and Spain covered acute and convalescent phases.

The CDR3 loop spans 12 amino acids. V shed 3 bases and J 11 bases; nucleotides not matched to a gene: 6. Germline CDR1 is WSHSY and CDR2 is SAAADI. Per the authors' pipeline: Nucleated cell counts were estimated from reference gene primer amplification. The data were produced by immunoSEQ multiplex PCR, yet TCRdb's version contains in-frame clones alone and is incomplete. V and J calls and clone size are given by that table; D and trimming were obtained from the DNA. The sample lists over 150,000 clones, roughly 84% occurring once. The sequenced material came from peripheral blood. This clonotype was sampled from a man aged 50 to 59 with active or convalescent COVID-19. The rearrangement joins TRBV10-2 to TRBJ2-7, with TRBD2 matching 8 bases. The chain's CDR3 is CASSEGLADKYF. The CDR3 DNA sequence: TGCGCCAGCAGTGAAGGACTAGCAGACAAGTACTTC.